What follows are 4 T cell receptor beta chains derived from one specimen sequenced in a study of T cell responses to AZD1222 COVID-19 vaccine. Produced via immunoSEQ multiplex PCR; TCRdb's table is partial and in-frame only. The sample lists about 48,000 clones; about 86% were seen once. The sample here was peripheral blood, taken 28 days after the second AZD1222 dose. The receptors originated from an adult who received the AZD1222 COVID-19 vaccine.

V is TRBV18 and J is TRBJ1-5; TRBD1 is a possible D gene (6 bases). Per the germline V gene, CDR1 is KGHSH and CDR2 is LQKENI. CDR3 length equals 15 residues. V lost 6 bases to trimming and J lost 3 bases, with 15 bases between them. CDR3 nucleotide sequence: TGTGCCAGCTCCCCTTCATTGGGGGCCAATCAGCCCCAGCATTTT. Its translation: CASSPSLGANQPQHF.

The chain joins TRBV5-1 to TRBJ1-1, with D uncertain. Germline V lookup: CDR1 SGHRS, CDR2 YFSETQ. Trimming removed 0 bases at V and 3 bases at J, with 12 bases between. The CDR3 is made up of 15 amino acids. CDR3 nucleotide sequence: TGCGCCAGCAGCTTGGTAGGCGCGGAGGACACTGAAGCTTTCTTT. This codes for CASSLVGAEDTEAFF.

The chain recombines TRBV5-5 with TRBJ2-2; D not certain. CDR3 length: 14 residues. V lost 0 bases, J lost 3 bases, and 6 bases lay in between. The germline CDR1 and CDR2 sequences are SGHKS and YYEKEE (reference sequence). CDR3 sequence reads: CASSLVADTGELFF. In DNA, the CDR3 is TGTGCCAGCAGCTTGGTGGCTGACACCGGGGAGCTGTTTTTT.

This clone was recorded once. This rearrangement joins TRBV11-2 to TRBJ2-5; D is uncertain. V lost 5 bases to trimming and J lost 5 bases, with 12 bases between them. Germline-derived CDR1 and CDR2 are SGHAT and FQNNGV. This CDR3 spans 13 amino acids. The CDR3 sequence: CASSALPQETQYF. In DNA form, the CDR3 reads TGTGCCAGCAGCGCTCTTCCCCAGGAGACCCAGTACTTC.